This T cell receptor beta chain was sequenced during a study of blood T cell repertoires in COVID-19. Across the whole study: Samples representing acute and convalescent COVID-19 were sourced from the United States, Italy and Spain. The analysed material was cDNA or gDNA that came from T cells, B-cell-depleted T cells, or PBMCs.

Methods used by the authors: Estimation of nucleated cell counts was performed using reference gene primer amplification. Sequencing was performed with immunoSEQ multiplex PCR; in TCRdb, only in-frame clones are kept and a portion is missing. Clonal size and the V and J genes are those of that table, whereas D and trimming came from the DNA. The profile covers approximately 200,000 clones, with roughly 94% appearing a single time and 0.6% to 0.9% taken by the ten largest. Patients in Seattle were enrolled during active infection, then followed longitudinally. Germline V gives CDR1 MNHEY, CDR2 SVGAGI. V was shortened by 0 bases and J by 5 bases, with 8 bases between the two germline ends. This CDR3 contains 13 residues.

The TCR sequence derives from a man aged 25 to 40 with COVID-19, enrolled during active disease. The sequenced material came from peripheral blood. This chain joins TRBV6-5 and TRBJ2-7, with D tentatively TRBD1 (6 bases). The CDR3 protein is CASSYSTGHEQYF. The CDR3 DNA follows: TGTGCCAGCAGTTACTCAACAGGGCACGAGCAGTACTTC.